This T cell receptor beta chain was found in a study of cytomegalovirus exposure and HLA in healthy donors. Overall study results and limits: In most subjects, TCR beta sequences reportedly gave accurate predictions of HLA-A and HLA-B alleles. There were reportedly fewer N-insertions in an Asian-associated ancestry cluster than the roughly 700-donor mean, in a later analysis. The authors judged a highly shared variant cluster likely a sequencing artifact. TCR beta chains numbering 150 to 200 were designated cytomegalovirus-associated.

Comment on this clone: Its target is not known.

This PCR relied on a set of 60 Vbeta primers and 13 Jbeta primers. Assay: immunoSEQ multiplex PCR; the TCRdb copy retains only in-frame clones and omits some. The table shows some 140,000 clones, with roughly 76% occurring only once. This TCR was recovered from a woman in her thirties or forties in good health and CMV-seronegative. The sequencing input was PBMCs.

This CDR3 is CASSMSQVNYGYTF. Here the CDR3 DNA reads TGTGCCAGTAGTATGAGCCAAGTTAACTATGGCTACACCTTC. V is TRBV19 and J is TRBJ1-2; D unresolved. Germline assignment: CDR1 LNHDA and CDR2 SQIVND (reference sequence). The CDR3 is 14 amino acids. The V end was cut by 3 bases, the J end by 1 base, with 9 bases between. Looking up the rest from reference TRBV19 and TRBJ1-2 gives the full variable domain: DGGITQSPKYLFRKEGQNVTLSCEQNLNHDAMYWYRQDPGQGLRLIYYSQIVNDFQKGDIAEGYSVSREKKESFPLTVTSAQKNPTAFYLCASSMSQVNYGYTFGSGTRLTVV.